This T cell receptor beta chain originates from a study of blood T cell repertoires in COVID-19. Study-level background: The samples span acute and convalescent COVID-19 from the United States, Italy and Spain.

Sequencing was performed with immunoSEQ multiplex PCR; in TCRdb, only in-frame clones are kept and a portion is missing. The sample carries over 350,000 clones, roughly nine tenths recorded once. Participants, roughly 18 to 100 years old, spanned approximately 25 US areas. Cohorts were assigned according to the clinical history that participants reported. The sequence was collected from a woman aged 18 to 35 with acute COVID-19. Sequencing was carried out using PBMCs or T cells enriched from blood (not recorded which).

The CDR3 protein is CASSDPRILYNEQFF. The CDR3 DNA reads TGTGCCAGCAGTGATCCTAGGATCCTCTACAATGAGCAGTTCTTC. The genes are TRBV25-1 and TRBJ2-1; no firm D call. V was clipped by 3 bases and J by 3 bases, with 12 bases between them. CDR1 and CDR2 (germline): MGHDK, SYGVNS. This CDR3 region has 15 residues.